These T cell receptor beta chains were read from a single sample in a study of blood T cells in healthy people across ages. TCRdb passed the 5' RACE reads through MiXCR, listing each CDR3 protein once. The sample has 800,000 to 1,300,000 distinct CDR3 sequences; 20% to 25% are singletons. These records were also assigned to another study, of T cells of mothers and their children.

The sequenced sample consisted of blood. These receptors all come from a girl aged 2 to 10 in good health. Each CDR3 is given with its conserved first and last residue. D genes are given only for firm matches. Size tells how often a clone was seen (once, few, many) or the class of an expanded clone, and some rows leave it out.

d_gene	len	v_gene	abundance	j_gene	CDR3nt	CDR3aa
-	17	TRBV4-2	-	TRBJ2-6	TGTGCCAGCAGCCAAGGGAGGGTAAACTCTGGGGCCAACGTCCTGACTTTC	CASSQGRVNSGANVLTF
-	13	TRBV7-2	-	TRBJ1-4	TGTGCCAGCAGCTGGGGGAAGGGCGAAAAACTGTTTTTT	CASSWGKGEKLFF
TRBD1	16	TRBV6-6	-	TRBJ2-7	TGTGCCAGCAGTTCCGTAGACGGGACAGGGGGCTTCGAGCAGTACTTC	CASSSVDGTGGFEQYF
TRBD2	18	TRBV7-9	few	TRBJ2-3	TGTGCCAGCAGCTCCACTGGACGGGGGGGACTACCGACAGATACGCAGTATTTT	CASSSTGRGGLPTDTQYF
TRBD1	16	TRBV29-1	-	TRBJ1-1	TGCAGCGTTGTTGAAGGCAGGGGGCCTCGGAGGCCTGAAGCTTTCTTT	CSVVEGRGPRRPEAFF
-	21	TRBV10-3	few	TRBJ1-1	TGTGCCACCAGTGAGTTCCCAAGGTTTGGTGGCCCCTTAAACGGGGGCACTGAAGCTTTCTTT	CATSEFPRFGGPLNGGTEAFF
-	12	TRBV7-2	many	TRBJ2-7	TGTGCCAGCAGTTTAGGGGTGAACGAGCAGTACTTC	CASSLGVNEQYF
TRBD2	18	TRBV19	-	TRBJ2-5	TGTGCCAGTAGTACCGGACTAGCGGGAGAGAACGTGCAAGAGACCCAGTACTTC	CASSTGLAGENVQETQYF
-	17	TRBV7-2	-	TRBJ1-2	TGTGCCAGCAGCCCCCAGCGAGGCACAGGGAAGGGATATGGCTACACCTTC	CASSPQRGTGKGYGYTF
TRBD1	15	TRBV7-9	-	TRBJ2-7	TGTGCCAGCAGCACCGGGACAGGAGCAACTTACGAGCAGTACTTC	CASSTGTGATYEQYF
-	16	TRBV20-1	-	TRBJ2-1	TGCAGTGCACCCGATAGGGAAGACCCCCGTAGAAGTGAGCAGTTCTTC	CSAPDREDPRRSEQFF
-	16	TRBV19	-	TRBJ1-1	TGTGCCAGTAGTATTATCGTTGGGGGGAGAAACACTGAAGCTTTCTTT	CASSIIVGGRNTEAFF
TRBD2	14	TRBV19	-	TRBJ2-5	TGTGCCAGTAGTAATTCAGCGGGGGAAGAGACCCAGTACTTC	CASSNSAGEETQYF
TRBD1	15	TRBV15	few	TRBJ1-4	TGTGCCACCAGCAGAGAGGGGACAGGGGATGAAAAACTGTTTTTT	CATSREGTGDEKLFF
-	16	TRBV7-8	few	TRBJ1-6	TGTGCCAGCAGCTTAGATGGGGGGGGGCGGAGGTCACCCCTCCACTTT	CASSLDGGGRRSPLHF
-	14	TRBV12-3/TRBV12-4	-	TRBJ2-3	TGTGCCAGCAGCCTCGATCAAGACACAGATACGCAGTATTTT	CASSLDQDTDTQYF
-	16	TRBV3-1	few	TRBJ1-2	TGTGCCAGCAGCCAAGATCAGAAGACCATTCTCTATGGCTACACCTTC	CASSQDQKTILYGYTF
-	13	TRBV5-6	-	TRBJ1-2	TGTGTCAGCAGCTTCACGGGTAACTATGGCTACACCTTC	CVSSFTGNYGYTF
-	18	TRBV20-1	few	TRBJ2-1	TGCAGTGCTAAGCTTACGTCCGTCGGTCGCGGATCCTACAATGAGCAGTTCTTC	CSAKLTSVGRGSYNEQFF
TRBD2	15	TRBV12-3/TRBV12-4	-	TRBJ2-1	TGTGCCAGCAGTTTAAGGCAATTGTGGGAGGGTGAGCAGTTCTTC	CASSLRQLWEGEQFF
-	18	TRBV4-1	-	TRBJ2-5	TGCGCCAGCAGCCAAGAATCGGGGGCACCTTCATCCCAAGAGACCCAGTACTTC	CASSQESGAPSSQETQYF
-	16	TRBV29-1	-	TRBJ2-1	TGCAGCGTTGAAGATTTGCTCCCTCAGAATTGGGGTGAGCAGTTCTTC	CSVEDLLPQNWGEQFF
-	12	TRBV20-1	few	TRBJ2-5	TGCAGTTACCGAATTAAGGGGGAGACCCAGTACTTC	CSYRIKGETQYF
-	17	TRBV7-3	-	TRBJ2-3	TGTGCCAGCAGCTTAACGTTGGGGCAGGAGGCCGAAGATACGCAGTATTTT	CASSLTLGQEAEDTQYF
-	12	TRBV7-9	-	TRBJ1-1	TGTGCCAGCAGCTTAGTCGACCGTGGAGCTTTCTTT	CASSLVDRGAFF